This T cell receptor (beta chain) was identified during a study of blood T cell repertoires in COVID-19. Study-wide background: The United States, Italy and Spain provided the acute and convalescent COVID-19 samples. PBMCs, B-cell-depleted T cells, or T cells were the source of the cDNA or gDNA that made up the material.

Data came from immunoSEQ multiplex PCR; TCRdb stores just in-frame clones and leaves some out. The table lists 3,500 or so clones, approximately 80% of them singletons. Germline V gene sequence: CDR1 SGHAT, CDR2 FQNNGV. The germline V and J ends were trimmed by 2 bases and 6 bases, with 8 bases remaining between them. The CDR3 is 13 residues long. The clonotype comes from a human donor in a cohort sampled during active COVID-19. The source material was peripheral blood. J is TRBJ1-5 and V is TRBV11-2; D is unresolved. The CDR3 spells CASSLTVGQPQHF. CDR3 nucleotide sequence: TGTGCCAGCAGCTTAACAGTGGGTCAGCCCCAGCATTTT.